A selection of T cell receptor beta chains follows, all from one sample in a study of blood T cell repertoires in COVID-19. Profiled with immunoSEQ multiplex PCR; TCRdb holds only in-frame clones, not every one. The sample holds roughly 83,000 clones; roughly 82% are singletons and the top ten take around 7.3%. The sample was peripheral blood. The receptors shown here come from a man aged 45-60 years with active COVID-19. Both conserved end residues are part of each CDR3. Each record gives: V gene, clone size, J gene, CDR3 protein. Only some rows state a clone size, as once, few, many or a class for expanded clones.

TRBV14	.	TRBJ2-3	CASSQAGQTTDTQYF
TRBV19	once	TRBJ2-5	CASSSGEKETQYF
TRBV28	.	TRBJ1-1	CASSPGTAGTEAFF
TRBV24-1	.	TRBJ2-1	CATSDSIPSANDRGGNEQFF
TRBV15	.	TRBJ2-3	CATSAVGLAGGNTLTDTQYF
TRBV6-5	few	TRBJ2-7	CASTLDRSTYEQYF
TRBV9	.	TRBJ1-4	CASSVGAGVMGEKLFF
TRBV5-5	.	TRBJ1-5	CASSPGQILGGNQPQHF
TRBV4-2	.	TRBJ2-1	CASSQPLSQRERSYNEQFF
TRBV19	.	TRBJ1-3	CASRSRALSGNTIYF
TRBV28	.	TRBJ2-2	CASSGIAGENTGELFF
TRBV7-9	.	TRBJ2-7	CASSYARDEQYF
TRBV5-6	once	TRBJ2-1	CASSNIGLAGINEQFF
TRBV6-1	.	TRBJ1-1	CATNERGEAIFTEAFF
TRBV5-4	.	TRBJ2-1	CASSSPSSNEQFF
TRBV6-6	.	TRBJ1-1	CASSYVTGVNTEAFF
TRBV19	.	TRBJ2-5	CASSPQGRSGETQYF